This note documents a single T cell receptor beta chain sequence. The record originates from a study of blood T cell repertoires in COVID-19. Study details: In each case, the material was cDNA or gDNA derived from T cells, B-cell-depleted T cells, or PBMCs.

CDR1 and CDR2 from the germline V gene are MGHDK and SYGVNS. V lost 2 bases and J lost 7; bases outside the gene matches: 13. The CDR3 extends over 18 amino acids. How the authors handled the data: Estimation of nucleated cell counts was performed using reference gene primer amplification. TCRdb's copy holds only in-frame clones and misses some; the assay was immunoSEQ multiplex PCR. V and J calls and clone size are as listed in that table; D and trimming were resolved from the DNA. The sample holds roughly 250,000 clones, around 88% seen once. The sample taken for sequencing was peripheral blood. The chain has TRBV25-1 and TRBJ2-2; TRBD2 aligns across 10 bases. This TCR derives from a man aged 40-50 years with active or convalescent COVID-19. The CDR3 nucleotides are TGTGCCAGCAGTGAACCGATGAGCGGGAGGGGGAAGAACGGGGAGCTGTTTTTT. This encodes CASSEPMSGRGKNGELFF.